The 21 T cell receptor beta chains given below trace back to one sample, sequenced in a study of T-cell reconstitution after alpha-beta-depleted transplantation in children. The authors prepared the TCRbeta library with unique molecular identifiers. Using its own MiXCR run on the PCR reads, TCRdb lists one record per CDR3 protein. The sample lists around 440,000 distinct CDR3 sequences, under 12% occurring once. The sample here was PBMCs, taken before TCRalphabeta/CD19-depleted stem cell transplant. These receptor sequences come from a child between 2 and 9 years old with inherited bone marrow failure, due to receive a stem cell transplant.

This clonotype was picked up many times. The chain is built from TRBV5-4 and TRBJ2-3; TRBD2 aligns across 11 bases. V trimming: 0 bases; J trimming: 0 bases; junction bases outside the gene matches: 9. CDR3 length: 19 residues. CDR1 SGHNT and CDR2 YYREEE come from the germline V gene (reference sequence). This CDR3 reads CASSLAGASGRLSTDTQYF. CDR3 in DNA: TGTGCCAGCAGCTTGGCCGGGGCTAGCGGGAGGCTTAGCACAGATACGCAGTATTTT.

At least ten counts were recorded for this clonotype. V usage is TRBV12-3 or TRBV12-4 and J usage is TRBJ2-1; 8 nucleotides match TRBD2. V lost 5 bases and J lost 8; bases outside the gene matches: 14. The CDR3 runs 16 residues. In DNA form, the CDR3 reads TGTGCCAGCAGTCCTCGGGGGGGTTTGAGTATGGATGAGCAGTTCTTC. This translates into CASSPRGGLSMDEQFF.

At least ten counts were recorded for this clonotype. The chain combines TRBV30 with TRBJ2-1; tentative D call: TRBD2 (6 bases). CDR1 GTSNPN and CDR2 SVGIG come from the germline V gene (reference sequence). The V end was cut by 5 bases, the J end by 1 base, with 18 bases between. This CDR3 is 16 amino acids long. CDR3 in DNA: TGTGCCTGGGTTGAGCGGGCCCTAGGGTCCTACAATGAGCAGTTCTTC. Its protein product is CAWVERALGSYNEQFF.

This clonotype showed up just a few times. This sequence joins TRBV25-1 and TRBJ2-1, with 9 bases matching TRBD2. Trimming took 2 bases from V and 10 from J; bases not matched to a gene: 6. This CDR3 spans 14 amino acids. Germline CDR1 is MGHDK and CDR2 is SYGVNS. The CDR3, as DNA: TGTGCCAGCAGTGAAGGGACTAGCTTGAACGAGCAGTTCTTC. Translating it yields CASSEGTSLNEQFF.

This chain uses TRBV12-3 or TRBV12-4 with TRBJ2-3; TRBD1 aligns across 7 bases. The CDR3 length is 17 residues. V lost 1 base, J lost 2 bases, and 9 bases stayed unmatched. For the CDR3, the DNA is TGTGCCAGCAGTTTAGGGTGGACAGGAGACCACACAGATACGCAGTATTTT. Translated, it gives CASSLGWTGDHTDTQYF.

This clonotype showed up many times. The chain joins TRBV20-1 to TRBJ2-1; TRBD2 matches at 9 bases. The germline V gene encodes CDR1 DFQATT and CDR2 SNEGSKA (reference sequence). V shed 0 bases, J shed 2 bases, and the junction held 2 bases outside the gene matches. CDR3 size: 15 residues. CDR3 nucleotide sequence: TGCAGTGCTAGAGATAGCGGGAGCCCCTACAATGAGCAGTTCTTC. Amino acids: CSARDSGSPYNEQFF.

At least ten counts were recorded for this clonotype. The chain links TRBV5-8 to TRBJ2-5; D tentatively reads TRBD1 or TRBD2 (6 bases each). Germline V gene sequence: CDR1 SGHTS, CDR2 YDEGEE. The CDR3 spans 14 residues. V dropped 0 bases and J dropped 1 base, with 7 bases sitting between them. The CDR3 DNA reads as TGTGCCAGCAGCTTGGAGGGGGGCCAAGAGACCCAGTACTTC. Translated: CASSLEGGQETQYF.

This clonotype was recorded many times. The chain joins TRBV27 to TRBJ1-1; 10 bases agree with TRBD1. Per germline, CDR1 MNHEY and CDR2 SMNVEV (reference sequence). The CDR3 totals 15 residues. With V trimmed by 5 bases and J by 5 bases, 8 bases remained unmatched. The CDR3 sequence is CASSPGTGAITEAFF. The CDR3 region has the DNA TGTGCCAGCAGTCCCGGGACAGGGGCAATAACTGAAGCTTTCTTT.

This clonotype was detected ten times or more. The J gene is TRBJ1-5, the V gene TRBV12-3 or TRBV12-4, with D unclear. V gave up 3 bases and J gave up 4 bases, with 7 bases separating them. CDR3 length: 13 amino acids. Written as DNA, the CDR3 is TGTGCCAGCAGTTTTTCGGGAAATCAGCCCCAGCATTTT. Its protein is CASSFSGNQPQHF.

The DNA for the CDR3 is TGCAGTGCTAGACCGGGACATACGAACACTGAAGCTTTCTTT. Translated, it gives CSARPGHTNTEAFF. V is TRBV20-1 and J is TRBJ1-1, with D possibly matching TRBD1 (6 bases). V lost 2 bases, J lost 1 base, and 11 bases lay in between. CDR1 is DFQATT and CDR2 is SNEGSKA in the germline V gene (reference sequence). CDR3 length: 14 amino acids.

The V gene is TRBV3-1, the J gene TRBJ2-7; 14 nucleotides line up with TRBD2. V dropped 11 bases and J dropped 4; count of bases not matched to a gene: 19. The germline CDR1 and CDR2 sequences are LGHDT and YNNKEL (reference sequence). CDR3 length: 18 residues. The CDR3: CACCPRSGLAGVRYEQYF. CDR3 nucleotides: TGTGCCTGCTGTCCTCGTTCGGGACTAGCGGGAGTAAGGTACGAGCAGTACTTC.

This clonotype has only a few counts. Written as DNA, the CDR3 is TGCGCCAGCAGCTACTACTTCCAAGAGACCCAGTACTTC. Its translation is CASSYYFQETQYF. J is TRBJ2-5 and V is TRBV10-2; D gene unclear. CDR3 size: 13 residues. Trimming removed 6 bases at V and 1 base at J, with 9 bases between. Germline CDR1 and CDR2: WSHSY and SAAADI.

This clonotype appeared many times. This sequence joins TRBV4-1 and TRBJ2-1; 10 bases are shared with TRBD2. Per the germline V gene, CDR1 is MGHRA and CDR2 is YSYEKL. This CDR3 comprises 18 residues. V lost 0 bases, J lost 2 bases, and 7 bases stayed unmatched. CDR3 nucleotides: TGCGCCAGCAGCCAAGACTCTTCGAGCGGGAGGGCCTACAATGAGCAGTTCTTC. Translated, it gives CASSQDSSSGRAYNEQFF.

This clonotype was detected ten times or more. V gene TRBV5-1 combines with J gene TRBJ1-2, with a tentative D call TRBD1 (5 bases). Germline lookup yields CDR1 SGHRS and CDR2 YFSETQ. V gave up 8 bases and J gave up 6 bases, with 11 bases separating them. This CDR3 comprises 11 residues. The CDR3 spells CASAGNHGYTF. The CDR3 DNA reads as TGCGCCAGTGCAGGGAACCATGGCTACACCTTC.

The table lists this clonotype with many counts. The chain couples TRBV12-3 or TRBV12-4 to TRBJ2-2; TRBD1 matches 7 bases. V trimming: 6 bases; J trimming: 5 bases; junction bases outside the gene matches: 12. There are 16 residues in the CDR3. CDR3 nucleotides: TGTGCCAGCAGGCCTCTTAGGGGGCCGGGGACCGGGGAGCTGTTTTTT. This sequence encodes CASRPLRGPGTGELFF.

This clonotype was picked up many times. V and J are TRBV24-1 and TRBJ2-1; 10 bases map to TRBD1. Looked up from germline, CDR1 is KGHDR and CDR2 is SFDVKD. This CDR3 is built from 16 residues. V lost 4 bases to trimming and J lost 3 bases; unmatched junction nucleotides: 5. The CDR3 loop is CATSDEGTGVYNEQFF. CDR3 DNA: TGTGCCACCAGTGACGAGGGGACAGGGGTCTACAATGAGCAGTTCTTC.

CDR3 residues: CASSQVTLGDEQYF. The CDR3, as DNA: TGCGCCAGCAGCCAAGTCACCCTAGGGGACGAGCAGTACTTC. This rearrangement joins TRBV4-3 to TRBJ2-7, with D perhaps matching TRBD1 (5 bases). V lost 1 base to trimming and J lost 5 bases, with 12 bases between them. The CDR3 is made up of 14 amino acids. Per the germline V gene, CDR1 is LGHNA and CDR2 is YSLEER.

This clonotype was observed many times. The chain is built from TRBV7-2 and TRBJ2-1, with D possibly matching TRBD1 (5 bases). The germline V and J ends were trimmed by 8 bases and 3 bases, with 11 bases remaining between them. Germline values: CDR1 SGHTA, CDR2 FQGNSA. CDR3 size: 13 residues. The CDR3 loop reads CASGRDYYNEQFF. For the CDR3, the DNA is TGTGCCAGCGGCAGGGATTACTACAATGAGCAGTTCTTC.

This clonotype was seen repeatedly, ten times or more. The V and J genes are TRBV5-5 and TRBJ2-5, with D perhaps TRBD1 (5 bases). Germline-derived CDR1 and CDR2 are SGHKS and YYEKEE (reference sequence). The CDR3 sequence is 13 residues long. Trimming cost V 3 bases and J 5 bases, with 11 bases left between them. CDR3 sequence reads: CASSSQGRETQYF. The CDR3 nucleotides read TGTGCCAGCAGCTCCCAGGGCAGGGAGACCCAGTACTTC.

In this sample, this clonotype turned up many times. The chain employs TRBV6-1 and TRBJ2-7; possibly TRBD1 for D (7 bases). The germline V gene has CDR1 MNHNS and CDR2 SASEGT. Trimming left V 3 bases short and J 2 bases short, with 11 bases between. The CDR3 length is 14 residues. CDR3 sequence (DNA): TGTGCCAGCAGTGATGGGGGGACAGCCTACGAGCAGTACTTC. Amino acids: CASSDGGTAYEQYF.

This clonotype was detected only a few times. The chain carries TRBV3-1 and TRBJ2-1; D may be TRBD1 (5 bases). The CDR3 runs 15 residues. From germline, CDR1 is LGHDT and CDR2 YNNKEL (reference sequence). The V and J ends lost 1 base and 8 bases respectively, with 15 bases between them. For the CDR3, the DNA is TGTGCCAGCAGCCAAGGGTTCTCGACAGCCGATGAGCAGTTCTTC. This translates into CASSQGFSTADEQFF.